This TCR beta chain is drawn from a study of siplizumab effects on memory and regulatory T cells. Study results and caveats: Both greater diversity than memory cells and a major contribution to the alloresponse seemed to characterize naive T cells. Alloreactive clones mapping to unstimulated subsets formed only a minor fraction. Suppressive function of proliferating Tregs from siplizumab cultures was not confirmed.

Per sample, 95,000 to 100,000 TCR templates were assayed. TCRdb keeps only in-frame clones here, not all; method: immunoSEQ multiplex PCR. The table records tens of thousands of clones, 91% of them present only once. A note on this clone: Its antigen remains unknown.

The germline CDR1 and CDR2 sequences are MNHEY and SVGAGI. The CDR3 length is 15 residues. V was cut by 2 bases and J by 1 base, with 12 bases left in between. The receptor's source is a human donor in good health. Specimen: CD8+ T cells sorted from blood. This sequence joins TRBV6-5 and TRBJ2-7, with D perhaps matching TRBD1 (6 bases). This CDR3 reads CASSYTEDSSYEQYF. The CDR3, as DNA: TGTGCCAGCAGTTACACCGAGGACAGTTCCTACGAGCAGTACTTC.